Below are 28 T cell receptor beta chains sequenced from a single sample in a study of blood T cell repertoires in COVID-19. TCRdb's copy holds only in-frame clones and misses some; the assay was immunoSEQ multiplex PCR. The data show approximately 200,000 clones, roughly 87% seen once. The specimen was PBMCs or T cells enriched from blood (not recorded which). The receptors stem from a man in his thirties or forties who had recovered from COVID-19.

A note on this clone: This clone may be a read error of a much larger clone one base away. Other nucleotide sequences from this sample produce the same CDR3. This rearrangement joins TRBV7-4 to TRBJ1-5; TRBD1 might be the D (6 bases). The germline V gene encodes CDR1 SGHVT and CDR2 SQSDAQ. The CDR3 sequence is 17 residues long. CDR3 protein: CATSDGYGGGSNQPQHF. Here the CDR3 DNA reads TGTGCCACCAGCGACGGATATGGGGGGGGCAGCAATCAGCCCCAGCATTTT. The full variable domain, completed using reference TRBV7-4 and TRBJ1-5, is GAGVSQSPRYKVAKRGRDVALRCDSISGHVTLYWYRQTLGQGSEVLTYSQSDAQRDKSGRPSGRFSAERPERSVSTLKIQRTEQGDSAVYLCATSDGYGGGSNQPQHFGDGTRLSIL.

This chain uses TRBV20-1 with TRBJ1-1; no clear D gene. This CDR3 has 13 amino acids. In germline, CDR1 is DFQATT, CDR2 SNEGSKA (reference sequence). Trimming removed 3 bases at V and 0 bases at J, with 8 bases between. Written as DNA, the CDR3 is TGCAGTGCTAGTTACACACTGAACACTGAAGCTTTCTTT. It specifies CSASYTLNTEAFF.

A single count supports this clone. The chain combines TRBV21-1 with TRBJ2-7; the D call in the table, TRBD1, was not verified against the DNA. TRBV21-1 constitutes a pseudogene. This CDR3 has 15 residues. This CDR3 is CASSMSGTGFDEQYF. DNA of the CDR3: TGTGCCAGCAGCATGTCCGGGACAGGTTTTGACGAGCAGTACTTC.

V gene TRBV19 combines with J gene TRBJ2-7; D uncertain. V lost 2 bases and J lost 0, with 14 bases in between. This CDR3 region has 16 residues. CDR1 LNHDA and CDR2 SQIVND come from the germline V gene (reference sequence). CDR3 in amino acids: CASSISVQVYSYEQYF. The DNA of the CDR3 is TGTGCCAGTAGTATAAGTGTTCAGGTCTACTCCTACGAGCAGTACTTC.

This clone was seen just once. The V and J genes are TRBV13 and TRBJ1-3, with D possibly TRBD1 on 6 matching bases. Trimming cost V 5 bases and J 2 bases, with 19 bases left between them. The CDR3 is made up of 17 amino acids. Germline CDR1 and CDR2: PRHDT and FYEKMQ (reference sequence). The CDR3 loop reads CASSPRATGIAGNTIYF. The CDR3 nucleotides read TGTGCCAGCAGCCCCAGGGCTACAGGGATTGCTGGAAACACCATATATTTT.

This clone showed up just once. The chain joins TRBV5-6 to TRBJ2-2; weak D call: TRBD2 (5 bases). Germline CDR1 reads SGHDT; CDR2 reads YYEEEE. V was shortened by 1 base and J by 5 bases, with 12 bases between the two germline ends. The CDR3 sequence is 15 residues long. CDR3 loop: CASSLWVGATGELFF. CDR3 coding DNA: TGTGCCAGCAGCTTGTGGGTGGGAGCAACCGGGGAGCTGTTTTTT. Complete variable domain (other parts from reference TRBV5-6 and TRBJ2-2): DAGVTQSPTHLIKTRGQQVTLRCSPKSGHDTVSWYQQALGQGPQFIFQYYEEEERQRGNFPDRFSGHQFPNYSSELNVNALLLGDSALYLCASSLWVGATGELFFGEGSRLTVL.

J is TRBJ2-7 and V is TRBV6-5; 9 bases agree with TRBD1. CDR3 size: 14 residues. With 5 bases clipped from V and 2 bases from J, the junction kept 4 bases outside the gene matches. The germline CDR1 and CDR2 sequences are MNHEY and SVGAGI. The CDR3: CASSPYRGPYEQYF. The CDR3 DNA follows: TGTGCCAGCAGTCCTTACAGGGGGCCCTACGAGCAGTACTTC.

This clone was detected once. The chain carries TRBV18 and TRBJ2-2; D is perhaps TRBD1 (6 bases). The CDR3 consists of 13 residues. Per the germline V gene, CDR1 is KGHSH and CDR2 is LQKENI. Between the trimmed V and J ends, which lost 3 bases and 5 bases, there was a span of 7 bases. In nucleotides, the CDR3 is TGTGCCAGCTCACCTGACAGGACCGGGGAGCTGTTTTTT. Its translation: CASSPDRTGELFF.

This clone was recorded a few times. The chain is built from TRBV18 and TRBJ1-5; D might be TRBD1 (5 bases). CDR3 length: 13 amino acids. Germline V CDR1 and CDR2: KGHSH, LQKENI. V lost 4 bases and J 10 bases, leaving 14 bases between the germline ends. CDR3 bases: TGTGCCAGCTCACTCTCCAGGGATGAACCCCAGCATTTT. Translating it yields CASSLSRDEPQHF.

The chain combines TRBV30 with TRBJ1-1; D is uncertain. This CDR3 has 11 residues. Germline-derived CDR1 and CDR2 are GTSNPN and SVGIG (reference sequence). V lost 7 bases, J lost 5 bases, and 11 bases lay in between. The DNA for the CDR3 is TGTGCCTATAGCAGTCGGACTGAAGCTTTCTTT. Encoded protein: CAYSSRTEAFF.

The rearrangement links TRBV12-3 or TRBV12-4 to TRBJ2-5; D remains ambiguous. The CDR3 covers 11 residues. Between the trimmed V and J ends, which lost 6 bases and 2 bases, there was a span of 4 bases. The DNA for the CDR3 is TGTGCCAGCAGCCAACAAGAGACCCAGTACTTC. Its protein product is CASSQQETQYF.

This clone was recorded once. The rearrangement joins TRBV5-1 to TRBJ2-7; D might be TRBD1 (6 bases). Germline V gene sequence: CDR1 SGHRS, CDR2 YFSETQ. Deletions cut 1 base from V and 1 base from J, with 12 bases between. This CDR3 contains 15 residues. In DNA, the CDR3 is TGCGCCAGCAGCTTGTCCACAGGGATATCCTACGAGCAGTACTTC. Its translation: CASSLSTGISYEQYF.

The genes are TRBV7-2 and TRBJ1-4; 7 bases fit TRBD1. The CDR3 contains 15 residues. CDR1 is SGHTA and CDR2 is FQGNSA in the germline V gene. The V and J ends lost 4 bases and 2 bases, in that order; junction bases with no gene match: 4. Here the CDR3 DNA reads TGTGCCAGCAGCTCACAGGGGTTGACTAATGAAAAACTGTTTTTT. Amino acid sequence: CASSSQGLTNEKLFF.

This clone was seen only a few times. J is TRBJ1-2 and V is TRBV2; 9 bases map to TRBD1. The germline CDR1 and CDR2 sequences are SNHLY and FYNNEI. After removal of 5 bases from V and 8 bases from J, the junction contained 6 bases not matched to a gene. This CDR3 is 13 amino acids long. The CDR3 sequence is CASSPLDRGGYTF. CDR3 sequence (DNA): TGTGCCAGCAGTCCCTTGGACAGGGGAGGCTACACCTTC.

This clone was seen only once. The rearrangement links TRBV6-5 to TRBJ1-1; D is unresolved. The CDR3 is made up of 15 amino acids. V lost 5 bases and J 1 base, leaving 14 bases between the germline ends. Per germline, CDR1 MNHEY and CDR2 SVGAGI. In DNA, the CDR3 is TGTGCCAGCAGTCCTATGGGGAGGTCGAACACTGAAGCTTTCTTT. Its protein is CASSPMGRSNTEAFF.

This chain connects TRBV3-1 (or the pseudogene TRBV3-2) to TRBJ1-1; D is ambiguous. Germline V gene data show CDR1 as LGHDT and CDR2 as YNNKEL (reference sequence). Trimming stripped 1 base from V and 5 bases from J, with 5 bases between. The CDR3 runs 12 residues. The chain's CDR3 is CASSQGRTEAFF. CDR3 sequence (DNA): TGTGCCAGCAGCCAAGGGAGGACTGAAGCTTTCTTT.

V usage is TRBV24-1 and J usage is TRBJ1-5; a possible D gene is TRBD1 (5 bases). The CDR3 contains 13 residues. Looked up from germline, CDR1 is KGHDR and CDR2 is SFDVKD. V was shortened by 5 bases and J by 6 bases, with 10 bases between the two germline ends. The CDR3 coding sequence is TGTGCCACCAGTGCCAGGGCGAGTCAGCCCCAGCATTTT. Encoded protein: CATSARASQPQHF.

The genes are TRBV6-5 and TRBJ2-6; D remains ambiguous. Germline V gene lookup returns CDR1 MNHEY and CDR2 SVGAGI. V was shortened by 5 bases and J by 2 bases, with 4 bases between the two germline ends. CDR3 length: 13 amino acids. CDR3: CASSSAGANVLTF. In nucleotides, the CDR3 is TGTGCCAGCAGTAGCGCTGGGGCCAACGTCCTGACTTTC.

The chain uses TRBV6-5 and TRBJ1-2; 7 bases line up with TRBD1. V trimming: 2 bases; J trimming: 1 base; junction bases outside the gene matches: 4. The CDR3 totals 15 residues. Germline values: CDR1 MNHEY, CDR2 SVGAGI. CDR3 loop: CASSYRGLVNYGYTF. CDR3 DNA: TGTGCCAGCAGTTACAGGGGGCTGGTTAACTATGGCTACACCTTC.

The chain carries TRBV18 and TRBJ1-4; TRBD1 matches at 8 bases. The CDR3 contains 14 residues. With 3 bases clipped from V and 5 bases from J, the junction kept 2 bases outside the gene matches. Germline V lookup: CDR1 KGHSH, CDR2 LQKENI. The CDR3 loop is CASSPRTGNEKLFF. CDR3 DNA sequence: TGTGCCAGCTCACCCAGGACAGGGAATGAAAAACTGTTTTTT.

The chain combines TRBV5-1 with TRBJ2-1; tentative D call: TRBD2 (5 bases). Per the germline V gene, CDR1 is SGHRS and CDR2 is YFSETQ. The CDR3 totals 15 residues. V lost 6 bases, J lost 0 bases, and 13 bases lay in between. Here the CDR3 DNA reads TGCGCCAGCACCCTATCGGGAACCTCCTACAATGAGCAGTTCTTC. It codes for CASTLSGTSYNEQFF.

This chain joins TRBV2 and TRBJ2-7; 8 nucleotides match TRBD1. Germline assignment: CDR1 SNHLY and CDR2 FYNNEI. V lost 1 base, J lost 6 bases, and 2 bases stayed unmatched. CDR3 length: 13 amino acids. The CDR3 sequence is CASSEGQGSEQYF. CDR3 DNA: TGTGCCAGCAGTGAAGGACAGGGGAGCGAGCAGTACTTC.

In DNA, the CDR3 is TGCGCCAGCGGCCAGGGACTATCGAGGGAGGAGCAGTACTTC. Encoded protein: CASGQGLSREEQYF. This chain links TRBV5-1 with TRBJ2-7; 7 bases map to TRBD2. Trimming removed 7 bases from V and 7 bases from J; junction bases left unmatched: 14. Per germline, CDR1 SGHRS and CDR2 YFSETQ. CDR3 length: 14 amino acids.

CDR3 nucleotides: TGTGCCAGCAGCATGGCCCAGGGATTTAACTATGGCTACACCTTC. Protein sequence: CASSMAQGFNYGYTF. The chain carries TRBV7-2 and TRBJ1-2, with D perhaps matching TRBD1 (5 bases). The CDR3 has 15 amino acids. Germline V gives CDR1 SGHTA, CDR2 FQGNSA. Trimming cost V 5 bases and J 1 base, with 14 bases left between them.

The gene calls are TRBV30 and TRBJ1-2, with D perhaps matching TRBD1 (6 bases). Germline-derived CDR1 and CDR2 are GTSNPN and SVGIG (reference sequence). This CDR3 has 15 amino acids. V lost 1 base and J 5 bases, leaving 17 bases between the germline ends. CDR3 region: CAWSALIRQAYGYTF. Here the CDR3 DNA reads TGTGCCTGGAGTGCGTTAATTAGACAGGCATATGGCTACACCTTC.

A few counts support this clone. The chain couples TRBV10-3 to TRBJ2-6; 8 nucleotides agree with TRBD2. Germline V CDR1 and CDR2: ENHRY, SYGVKD. The CDR3 is 17 residues long. J lost 0 bases, V lost 7 bases, and 8 bases had no gene match. The chain's CDR3 is CAITPSGPNSGANVLTF. The CDR3 DNA reads as TGTGCCATCACCCCTAGCGGGCCTAACTCTGGGGCCAACGTCCTGACTTTC.

This chain uses TRBV6-1 with TRBJ2-1, with 8 bases lining up with TRBD2. With V trimmed by 3 bases and J by 4 bases, 5 bases remained unmatched. The CDR3 has 15 residues. From germline, CDR1 is MNHNS and CDR2 SASEGT. DNA of the CDR3: TGTGCCAGCAGTGATTGGGCTAGCGGGTACAATGAGCAGTTCTTC. It translates to CASSDWASGYNEQFF.

The chain employs TRBV6-6 and TRBJ2-7, with a weak D call TRBD1 (7 bases). Trimming removed 6 bases from V and 3 bases from J, with 12 bases in between. The CDR3 consists of 13 residues. Germline values: CDR1 MNHNY, CDR2 SVGAGI (reference sequence). The CDR3 loop reads CASSLRGDYEQYF. CDR3 nucleotide sequence: TGTGCCAGCAGCCTCAGGGGGGACTACGAGCAGTACTTC.